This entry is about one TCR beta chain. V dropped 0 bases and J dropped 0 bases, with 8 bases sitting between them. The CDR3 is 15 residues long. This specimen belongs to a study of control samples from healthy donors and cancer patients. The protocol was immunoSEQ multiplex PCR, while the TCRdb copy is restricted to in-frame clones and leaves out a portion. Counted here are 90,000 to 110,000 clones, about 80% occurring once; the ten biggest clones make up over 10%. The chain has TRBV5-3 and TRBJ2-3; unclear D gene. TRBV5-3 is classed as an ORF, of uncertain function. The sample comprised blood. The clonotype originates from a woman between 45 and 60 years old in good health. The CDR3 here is CARSLEQNSTDTQYF. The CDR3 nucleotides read TGTGCCAGAAGCTTGGAACAGAATAGCACAGATACGCAGTATTTT.